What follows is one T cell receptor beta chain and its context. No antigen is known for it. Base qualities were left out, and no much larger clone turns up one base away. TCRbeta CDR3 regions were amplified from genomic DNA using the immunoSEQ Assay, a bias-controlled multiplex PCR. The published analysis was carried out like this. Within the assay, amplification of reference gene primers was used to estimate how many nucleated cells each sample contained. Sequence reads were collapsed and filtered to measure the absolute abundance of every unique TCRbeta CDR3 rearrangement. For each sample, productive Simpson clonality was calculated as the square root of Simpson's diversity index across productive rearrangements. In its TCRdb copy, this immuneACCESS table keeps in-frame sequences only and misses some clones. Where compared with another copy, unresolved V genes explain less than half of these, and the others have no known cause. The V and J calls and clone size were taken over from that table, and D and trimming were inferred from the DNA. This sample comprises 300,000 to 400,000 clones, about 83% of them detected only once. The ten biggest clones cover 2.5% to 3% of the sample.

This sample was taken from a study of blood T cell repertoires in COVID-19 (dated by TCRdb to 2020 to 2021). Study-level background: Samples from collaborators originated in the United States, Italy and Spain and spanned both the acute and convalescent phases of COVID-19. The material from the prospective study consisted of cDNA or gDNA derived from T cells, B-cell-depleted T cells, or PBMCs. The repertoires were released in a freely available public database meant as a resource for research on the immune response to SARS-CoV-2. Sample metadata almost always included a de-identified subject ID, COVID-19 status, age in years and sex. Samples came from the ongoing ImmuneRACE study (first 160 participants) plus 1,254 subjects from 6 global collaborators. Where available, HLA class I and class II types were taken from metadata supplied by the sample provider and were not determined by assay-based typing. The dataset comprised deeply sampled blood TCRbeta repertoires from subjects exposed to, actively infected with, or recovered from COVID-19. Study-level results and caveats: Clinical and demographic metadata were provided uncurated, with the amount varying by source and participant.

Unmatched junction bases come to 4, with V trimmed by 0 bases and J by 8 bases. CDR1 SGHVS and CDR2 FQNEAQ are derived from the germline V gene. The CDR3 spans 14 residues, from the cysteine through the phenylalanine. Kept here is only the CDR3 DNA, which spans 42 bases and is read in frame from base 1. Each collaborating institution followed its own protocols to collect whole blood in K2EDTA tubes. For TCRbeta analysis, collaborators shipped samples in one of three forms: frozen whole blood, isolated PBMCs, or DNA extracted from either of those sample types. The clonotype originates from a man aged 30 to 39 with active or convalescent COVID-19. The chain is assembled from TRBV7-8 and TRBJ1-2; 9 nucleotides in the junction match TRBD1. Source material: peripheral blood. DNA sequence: TGTGCCAGCAGCTTAGCGGACAGGGGTGAAGGCTACACCTTC. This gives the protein CASSLADRGEGYTF.